This T cell receptor beta chain is from a study of T cells in localized non-small cell lung cancer. Findings of the study overall: The greatest T cell clonality was found in uninvolved adjacent lung (higher than in tumor). Investigators sequenced only a single tumor region, leaving heterogeneity possible. Blood T cell density predicted longer survival; adjacent-lung clonality, shorter.

Samples of adjacent lung lacking atypia were obtained no closer than 2 cm to the tumor margin. This CDR3 has 14 amino acids. CDR1 is SGHNT, CDR2 YENEEA, per germline. V lost 5 bases to trimming and J lost 4 bases, with 13 bases between them. This clone was observed a handful of times. Its antigen is currently unknown. Clones were read by immunoSEQ multiplex PCR, and TCRdb kept only the in-frame ones, dropping some. Of just under 6,500 clones detected, about 15% appear once; the ten largest clones hold 4% to 5.5%. This sequence joins TRBV11-3 and TRBJ2-3; D possibly uses TRBD1 or TRBD2 (5 bases each). Here the sequenced sample was normal lung tissue next to the tumor, taken before any cancer treatment. The TCR sequence derives from a male donor aged 60 or over with stage II squamous cell lung carcinoma. The CDR3 DNA reads as TGTGCCAGCAGCCTCTTCGGGGCGTCAGATACGCAGTATTTT. Its protein is CASSLFGASDTQYF.